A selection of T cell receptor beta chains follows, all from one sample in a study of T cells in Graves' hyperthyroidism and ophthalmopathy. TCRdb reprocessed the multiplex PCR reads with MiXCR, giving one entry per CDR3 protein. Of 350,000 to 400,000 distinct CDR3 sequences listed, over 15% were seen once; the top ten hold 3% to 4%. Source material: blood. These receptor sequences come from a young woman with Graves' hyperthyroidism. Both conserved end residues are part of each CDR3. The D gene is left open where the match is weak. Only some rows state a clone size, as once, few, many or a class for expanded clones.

CASSLTWAAGELFF,TGTGCCAGCAGCTTAACTTGGGCCGCCGGGGAGCTGTTTTTT,14,TRBV7-3,many,TRBJ2-2,NA
CASSIAGGTTYEQYF,TGTGCCAGTAGTATTGCTGGGGGGACCACCTACGAGCAGTACTTC,15,TRBV19,many,TRBJ2-7,NA
CASSYRVYQPQHF,TGTGCCAGCAGTTACCGGGTATATCAGCCCCAGCATTTT,13,TRBV6-2/TRBV6-3,NA,TRBJ1-5,NA
CASSEWVTGGYEQYF,TGTGCCAGCAGTGAGTGGGTTACAGGTGGCTACGAGCAGTACTTC,15,TRBV2,many,TRBJ2-7,NA
CASSLGGESSLHF,TGTGCCAGCAGCTTAGGTGGAGAAAGTTCCCTCCACTTT,13,TRBV11-2,NA,TRBJ1-6,NA
CASSLKGVHQPQHF,TGTGCCAGCAGTTTAAAGGGGGTACATCAGCCCCAGCATTTT,14,TRBV12-3/TRBV12-4,many,TRBJ1-5,NA
CASSQDRSYGYTF,TGTGCCAGCAGTCAGGACAGGAGTTATGGCTACACCTTC,13,TRBV11-1,many,TRBJ1-2,TRBD1
CSARPGTLMRTEAFF,TGCAGTGCTAGACCCGGGACTCTCATGAGGACTGAAGCTTTCTTT,15,TRBV20-1,many,TRBJ1-1,NA
CASAVGTANYGYTF,TGTGCCAGCGCCGTGGGGACAGCAAATTATGGCTACACCTTC,14,TRBV28,many,TRBJ1-2,TRBD1
CASSSLHSNQPQHF,TGTGCCAGCAGCTCCCTCCATAGCAATCAGCCCCAGCATTTT,14,TRBV11-2,many,TRBJ1-5,NA
CAISESPGYRSYDQPQHF,TGTGCCATCAGTGAGTCTCCGGGTTATAGGAGTTACGATCAGCCCCAGCATTTT,18,TRBV10-3,many,TRBJ1-5,NA
CASSISGRSNYGYTF,TGTGCCAGTAGTATATCCGGACGGTCTAACTATGGCTACACCTTC,15,TRBV19,many,TRBJ1-2,NA
CASSVRDTNLSPQYF,TGTGCCAGCAGCGTCCGGGACACCAACCTTTCACCGCAGTACTTC,15,TRBV7-2,many,TRBJ2-7,NA
CASSLGGEATEAFF,TGTGCCAGCAGTTTAGGGGGAGAGGCCACTGAAGCTTTCTTT,14,TRBV12-3/TRBV12-4,NA,TRBJ1-1,NA
CASRLGSRIEGSYEQYF,TGTGCCAGCAGATTAGGGTCACGCATAGAGGGATCCTACGAGCAGTACTTC,17,TRBV11-2,many,TRBJ2-7,NA
CASSSHRGANYGYTF,TGCGCCAGCAGCTCCCACAGGGGAGCTAACTATGGCTACACCTTC,15,TRBV5-1,many,TRBJ1-2,TRBD1
CASSLGVGTGELFF,TGCGCCAGCAGCTTGGGCGTGGGGACCGGGGAGCTGTTTTTT,14,TRBV5-1,few,TRBJ2-2,NA
CASSLQWSSGNTIYF,TGTGCCAGCAGTCTCCAGTGGAGCTCTGGAAACACCATATATTTT,15,TRBV6-1,NA,TRBJ1-3,NA
CASTPGLVQETQYF,TGTGCCAGCACTCCGGGTCTCGTTCAAGAGACCCAGTACTTC,14,TRBV6-5,many,TRBJ2-5,NA
CASSLGQINQPQHF,TGTGCCAGCAGCTTAGGACAGATCAATCAGCCCCAGCATTTT,14,TRBV5-1,many,TRBJ1-5,NA
CAWSASGGTQYF,TGTGCCTGGAGTGCCAGCGGGGGGACCCAGTACTTC,12,TRBV30,many,TRBJ2-5,TRBD2
CASSGVTGQGVSGANVLTF,TGTGCCAGCAGTGGGGTGACGGGACAGGGGGTCTCTGGGGCCAACGTCCTGACTTTC,19,TRBV25-1,many,TRBJ2-6,TRBD1
CAISEPSGIRGPEAFF,TGTGCCATCAGTGAGCCAAGCGGTATCCGGGGACCTGAAGCTTTCTTT,16,TRBV10-3,many,TRBJ1-1,NA
CASSPHLVGQLQPQHF,TGCGCCAGCAGCCCACACCTTGTAGGCCAGCTTCAGCCCCAGCATTTT,16,TRBV4-1,many,TRBJ1-5,NA
CASRASAYSNQPQHF,TGTGCCAGCAGGGCCTCTGCCTATAGCAATCAGCCCCAGCATTTT,15,TRBV6-1,many,TRBJ1-5,NA
CASSSTGAVGKNIQYF,TGTGCCAGCAGTTCGACAGGGGCGGTGGGCAAAAACATTCAGTACTTC,16,TRBV12-3/TRBV12-4,many,TRBJ2-4,TRBD1
CASRSGQGSYEQYF,TGTGCCAGCAGATCAGGACAGGGATCCTACGAGCAGTACTTC,14,TRBV6-5,many,TRBJ2-7,TRBD1
CASSPDRGANQPQHF,TGTGCCAGCAGCCCCGACAGGGGCGCCAATCAGCCCCAGCATTTT,15,TRBV27,many,TRBJ1-5,TRBD1